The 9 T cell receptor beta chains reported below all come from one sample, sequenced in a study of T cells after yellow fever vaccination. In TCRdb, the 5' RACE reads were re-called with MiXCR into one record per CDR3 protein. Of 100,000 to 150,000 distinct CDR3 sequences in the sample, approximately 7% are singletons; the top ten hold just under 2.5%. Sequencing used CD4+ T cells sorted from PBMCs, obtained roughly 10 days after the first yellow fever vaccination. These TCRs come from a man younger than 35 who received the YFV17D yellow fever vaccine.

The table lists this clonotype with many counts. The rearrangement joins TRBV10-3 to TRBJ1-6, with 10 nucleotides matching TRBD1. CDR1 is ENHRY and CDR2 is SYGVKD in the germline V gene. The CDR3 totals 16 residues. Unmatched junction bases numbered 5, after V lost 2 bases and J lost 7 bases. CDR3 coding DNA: TGTGCCATCAGTGAGGGGCCGGGACAGGGGAATTCACCCCTCCACTTT. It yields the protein CAISEGPGQGNSPLHF.

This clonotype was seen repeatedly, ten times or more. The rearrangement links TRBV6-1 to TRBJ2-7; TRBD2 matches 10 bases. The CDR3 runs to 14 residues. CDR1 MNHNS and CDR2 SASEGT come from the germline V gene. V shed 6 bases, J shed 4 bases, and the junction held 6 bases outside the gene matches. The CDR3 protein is CASRPSGRDYEQYV. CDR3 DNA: TGTGCCAGCAGGCCTAGCGGGAGAGATTACGAGCAGTACGTC.

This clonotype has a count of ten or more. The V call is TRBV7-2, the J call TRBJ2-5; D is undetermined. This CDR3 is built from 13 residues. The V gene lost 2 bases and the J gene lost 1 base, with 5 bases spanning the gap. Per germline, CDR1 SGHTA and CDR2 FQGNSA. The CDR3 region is CASSLIIQETQYF. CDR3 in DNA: TGTGCCAGCAGCTTAATAATCCAAGAGACCCAGTACTTC.

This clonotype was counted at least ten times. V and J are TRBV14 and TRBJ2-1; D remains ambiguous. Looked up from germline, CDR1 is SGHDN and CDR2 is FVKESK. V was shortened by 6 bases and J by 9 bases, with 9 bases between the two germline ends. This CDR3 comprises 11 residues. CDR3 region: CASRRTGEQFF. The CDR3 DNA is TGTGCCAGCAGGAGGACGGGTGAGCAGTTCTTC.

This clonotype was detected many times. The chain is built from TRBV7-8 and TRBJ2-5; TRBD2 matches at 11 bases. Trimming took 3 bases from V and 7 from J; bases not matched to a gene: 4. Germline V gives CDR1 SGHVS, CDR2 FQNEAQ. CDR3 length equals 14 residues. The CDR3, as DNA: TGTGCCAGCAGCTTCGTAGCGGGGGGGGTGACCCAGTACTTC. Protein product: CASSFVAGGVTQYF.

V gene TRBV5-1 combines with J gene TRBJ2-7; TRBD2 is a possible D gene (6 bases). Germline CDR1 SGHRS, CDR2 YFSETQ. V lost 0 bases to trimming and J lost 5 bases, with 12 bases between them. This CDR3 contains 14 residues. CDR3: CASSLGGGLDEQYV. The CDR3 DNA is TGCGCCAGCAGCTTGGGAGGAGGGCTTGACGAGCAGTACGTC.

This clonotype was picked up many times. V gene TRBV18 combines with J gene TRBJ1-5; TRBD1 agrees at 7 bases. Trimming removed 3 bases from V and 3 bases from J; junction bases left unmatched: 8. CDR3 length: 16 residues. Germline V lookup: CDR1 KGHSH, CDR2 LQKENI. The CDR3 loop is CASSPNRGSHNQPQHF. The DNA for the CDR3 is TGTGCCAGCTCACCGAACAGGGGATCGCACAATCAGCCCCAGCATTTT. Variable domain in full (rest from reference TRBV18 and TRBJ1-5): NAGVMQNPRHLVRRRGQEARLRCSPMKGHSHVYWYRQLPEEGLKFMVYLQKENIIDESGMPKERFSAEFPKEGPSILRIQQVVRGDSAAYFCASSPNRGSHNQPQHFGDGTRLSIL.

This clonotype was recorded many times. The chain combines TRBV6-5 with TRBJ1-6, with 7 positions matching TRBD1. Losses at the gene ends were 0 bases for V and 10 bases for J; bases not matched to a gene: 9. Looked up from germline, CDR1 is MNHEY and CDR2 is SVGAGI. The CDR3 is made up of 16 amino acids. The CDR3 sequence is CASSYSIETGLSPLHF. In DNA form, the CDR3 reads TGTGCCAGCAGTTACTCGATAGAGACAGGGCTATCACCCCTCCACTTT.

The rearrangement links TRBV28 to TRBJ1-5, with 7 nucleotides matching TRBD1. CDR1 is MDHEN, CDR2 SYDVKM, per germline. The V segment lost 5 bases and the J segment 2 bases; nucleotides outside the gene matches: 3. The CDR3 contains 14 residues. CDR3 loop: CASSPTGRNQPQHF. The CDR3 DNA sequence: TGTGCCAGCAGTCCGACAGGGCGCAATCAGCCCCAGCATTTT. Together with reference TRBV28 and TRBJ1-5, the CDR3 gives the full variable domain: DVKVTQSSRYLVKRTGEKVFLECVQDMDHENMFWYRQDPGLGLRLIYFSYDVKMKEKGDIPEGYSVSREKKERFSLILESASTNQTSMYLCASSPTGRNQPQHFGDGTRLSIL.